Listed below are T cell receptor beta chains from one sample, sequenced in a study of OX40 agonist ivuxolimab in advanced cancers. TCRdb's table, derived via immunoSEQ multiplex PCR, lists solely in-frame clones and lacks some. The profile shows over 45,000 clones, roughly 90% of them singletons. Sequenced here: CD4+ or CD8+ T cells sorted from blood, sampled in a trial of the OX40 agonist ivuxolimab. Source of these receptors: an adult with an advanced solid tumor such as melanoma, head and neck, liver or kidney cancer. CDR3s include the opening cysteine and the closing phenylalanine or tryptophan. Fields, in order: J gene, clone size, V gene, D gene, CDR3 DNA, CDR3 protein. A D gene is named only where the DNA matches it firmly. The size entry is marked missing in some rows and otherwise reads once, few, many or a size class.

>TRBJ2-1|once|TRBV5-1|TRBD2
TGCGCCAGCAGCTTAACGGGGGGTATCTACAATGAGCAGTTCTTC
CASSLTGGIYNEQFF
>TRBJ2-1|NA|TRBV19|TRBD1
TGTGCCAGCAGAACAGGGGGCTATGAGCAGTTCTTC
CASRTGGYEQFF
>TRBJ1-1|NA|TRBV6-5|NA
TGTGCCAGCATCCGGGACCCCCGGGGTGAAGCTTTCTTT
CASIRDPRGEAFF
>TRBJ2-7|NA|TRBV5-1|NA
TGCGCCAGCAGCCTAGACTCTAGCTCCTACGAGCAGTACTTC
CASSLDSSSYEQYF
>TRBJ2-1|NA|TRBV29-1|TRBD1
TGCAGCGTGATGGGACAGGGATCGATCAGCTCCTACAATGAGCAGTTCTTC
CSVMGQGSISSYNEQFF
>TRBJ1-5|NA|TRBV27|NA
TGTGCCAGCAGGGAGGGGATTGATTATCAGCCCCAGCATTTT
CASREGIDYQPQHF
>TRBJ1-5|NA|TRBV4-1|NA
TGCGCCAGCAGCCAAGACGGGGGCGGCCAGCCCCAGCATTTT
CASSQDGGGQPQHF
>TRBJ2-7|few|TRBV7-9|NA
TGTGCCAGCAGCTCGACCGGGACCCCCTCCGAGCAGTACTTC
CASSSTGTPSEQYF
>TRBJ1-2|NA|TRBV19|TRBD1
TGTGCCAGTACCCCCGGGACAGGGGAGTCCTATGGCTACACCTTC
CASTPGTGESYGYTF
>TRBJ2-7|NA|TRBV6-1|NA
TGTGCCAGCAGTGAAGCGGGCAGCTACGAGCAGTACTTC
CASSEAGSYEQYF